Included here is one T cell receptor beta chain sequence, with context. The antigen remains undetermined. This sample was included in a study of T cell clones after liver transplantation. Study information: Apart from a few HCV-positive recipients, transplants were for non-autoimmune, non-viral reasons. Broader study findings: In two subjects, few donor cells limited the measurable donor-reactive repertoire.

This table comes from immunoSEQ multiplex PCR, and its TCRdb copy is limited to in-frame clones, with some not included. The table records more than 7,000 clones, about three quarters of them present only once. With 4 bases clipped from V and 6 bases from J, the junction kept 3 bases outside the gene matches. CDR1 SGDLS and CDR2 YYNGEE come from the germline V gene. The CDR3 spans 13 residues. The chain recombines TRBV9 with TRBJ2-1; 8 bases align to TRBD2. This clonotype was obtained from a human donor who received a liver transplant. The sample was CD8+ T cells from blood, taken before liver transplant. CDR3 in amino acids: CASSYLAGNEQFF. CDR3 nucleotide sequence: TGTGCCAGCAGCTACCTAGCGGGCAATGAGCAGTTCTTC.